This TCR beta chain was identified in a study of monozygotic twins with inflammatory bowel disease (dated 2019 in TCRdb). Study-level background: The full study comprised around 28 monozygotic twin pairs: nine German pairs (four IBD-concordant, five IBD-discordant) and 19 IBD-discordant Danish pairs. Each individual had, on average, about 151 000 unique TCRalpha sequences and 181 000 unique TCRbeta sequences available for analysis. The search for disease-associated traits relied mainly on comparing, within discordant pairs, IBD patients with their genetically identical healthy co-twins. Points the paper makes about the study in general: IBD patients had lower TCRbeta repertoire diversity, measured by the inverse Simpson index, than their healthy co-twins. No single strong signal or clonotype linked to IBD turned up in the results, so the idea that one exists was not supported. Differing immunosuppressive treatments among patients may have added background noise and inter-individual variability to the repertoires. The analysis was unable to tell different T cell subtypes apart. Concordant and discordant twins showed no difference in repertoire similarity, possibly because of limited statistical power. Compared with healthy twins, IBD patients had fewer clonotypes in common with other individuals, a difference most pronounced in patients showing signs of disease activity.

In the case of this clonotype: Its antigen has not been determined.

From each donor, an approximately 2.5 ml peripheral blood sample was collected into PAXgene tubes and stored at -80 degrees C. Total RNA was isolated from whole blood with the PAXgene blood miRNA kit on an automated QIAcube, without T cell sorting. Peripheral blood from monozygotic twin pairs concordant or discordant for inflammatory bowel disease was subjected to deep TCRalpha and TCRbeta repertoire profiling with unique molecular barcoding. Smoking habits were recorded for all twin pairs, with individuals classified as current, former or never smokers. Reading the germline V gene gives CDR1 SGHRS and CDR2 YFSETQ. The CDR3 numbers 13 residues from cysteine through phenylalanine. The DNA is not on file. Receptor libraries were prepared by 5' RACE. Preparation of each TCR library used roughly 3.5 ug of total RNA. cDNA was synthesized with SMARTScribe reverse transcriptase in eight separate reactions per sample. During cDNA synthesis, template switching was used to introduce unique molecular identifiers that contained a 6-nucleotide sample barcode. TCRalpha and TCRbeta cDNA was amplified in two nested PCRs of about 16 and 10 cycles, and bead purification was carried out after each PCR. Before amplification, the cDNA was both treated with uracil DNA-glycosylase and purified with the QIAquick PCR purification kit. The second PCR added Illumina TruSeq-compatible adapters along with sample-specific barcodes. TapeStation and Qubit were used to check library quality and concentration, and roughly 4.8 ng of each library went into the pool. Pooled libraries were sequenced on an Illumina HiSeq2500 single-index Rapid Run with 2 x 100 bp reads and custom sequencing primers. Turning to the authors' computational methods: MiGEC version 1.2.6 was used for UMI-based consensus assembly to correct PCR and sequencing errors. MiXCR version 2.1.1 was used for V(D)J alignment, clonotype assembly and CDR3 extraction. Gene usage, clonotype sharing and MAIT/NKT TCR abundance were normalised by analysing the top 1000, 10 000 and 20 000 clonotypes per sample. Diversity was computed as the inverse Simpson index with the vegan R package after downsampling to 27 000 UMIs. Paired Mann-Whitney U tests on discordant twin pairs were used, with Benjamini-Hochberg multiple-testing correction. TCRdb reprocessed the reads, and each CDR3 protein sequence is entered once, without DNA. TCRdb, not the original authors, processed these V and J calls. This sample's table has entries for under 150,000 distinct CDR3 sequences. The ten largest clones add up to 2.4% of the sample.

The chain is made from TRBV5-1 and TRBJ2-3. The TCR originated in a human donor with ulcerative colitis or Crohn's disease, or a healthy co-twin of an affected twin (not recorded which). Sample: blood. The CDR3 protein sequence reads: CASGSGYTDTQYF. The full variable domain, with segments outside the CDR3 supplied by the reference TRBV5-1 and TRBJ2-3 proteins, appears as KAGVTQTPRYLIKTRGQQVTLSCSPISGHRSVSWYQQTPGQGLQFLFEYFSETQRNKGNFPGRFSGRQFSNSRSEMNVSTLELGDSALYLCASGSGYTDTQYFGPGTRLTVL.